The 24 T cell receptor beta chains reported below all come from one sample, sequenced in a study of blood T cell repertoires in COVID-19 (TCRdb year 2020). Library preparation was by the immunoSEQ multiplex PCR assay. Drawn from immuneACCESS, this table holds only the in-frame rearrangements with V and J called that TCRdb kept. Clones are partly lost; checked studies trace under half to an unresolved V gene and leave the rest unexplained. A total of 160,000 or so clones appear in this sample, 82% of them only once. In total, the top ten clones hold about 8% of the sample. Sequenced input: peripheral blood. These receptor sequences come from a woman in her 70s with acute or convalescent COVID-19.

The chain combines TRBV19 with TRBJ2-1; 11 bases line up with TRBD2. CDR1 LNHDA and CDR2 SQIVND come from the germline V gene (reference sequence). The CDR3 is 15 amino acids. With V trimmed by 7 bases and J by 8 bases, 10 bases remained unmatched. The chain's CDR3 is CASKLMGTSGHEQFF. The CDR3 DNA follows: TGTGCCAGTAAGCTGATGGGGACTAGCGGACATGAGCAGTTCTTC.

This chain connects TRBV11-3 to TRBJ2-5; a weak D match, TRBD2 (6 bases). CDR3 length: 16 residues. Germline V gene lookup returns CDR1 SGHNT and CDR2 YENEEA. The V end lost 3 bases, the J end lost 3 bases, and 17 bases lay between the germline ends. CDR3 sequence: CASSFSGPGVEETQYF. The CDR3 DNA is TGTGCCAGCAGCTTTAGTGGACCGGGAGTAGAAGAGACCCAGTACTTC.

The genes are TRBV10-3 and TRBJ2-1, with TRBD2 as a possible D gene (5 bases). The CDR3 totals 13 residues. Germline V gene data show CDR1 as ENHRY and CDR2 as SYGVKD. V shed 7 bases and J shed 1 base, with 8 bases lying between them. CDR3 protein: CAIKGVSYNEQFF. The CDR3 region has the DNA TGTGCCATCAAGGGAGTATCCTACAATGAGCAGTTCTTC.

The genes are TRBV5-1 and TRBJ2-7; TRBD1 agrees at 11 bases. The ends lost 0 bases at V and 7 bases at J; junction bases unmatched: 6. The CDR3 has 15 residues. Germline V gives CDR1 SGHRS, CDR2 YFSETQ. The CDR3 loop reads CASSLDWTGGGEQYF. The DNA for the CDR3 is TGCGCCAGCAGCTTGGACTGGACAGGGGGCGGGGAGCAGTACTTC.

This chain uses TRBV5-1 with TRBJ2-3, with 9 bases aligning to TRBD1. Germline CDR1 SGHRS, CDR2 YFSETQ. V gave up 5 bases and J gave up 3 bases; unmatched junction bases: 7. This CDR3 is built from 15 residues. The CDR3 nucleotides are TGCGCCAGCAGAGAAGGGACAGGGAGAACAGATACGCAGTATTTT. Translation: CASREGTGRTDTQYF.

The V call is TRBV4-1, the J call TRBJ2-1; 7 bases agree with TRBD1. Germline V gene sequence: CDR1 MGHRA, CDR2 YSYEKL. V lost 1 base and J lost 6; bases outside the gene matches: 12. The CDR3 covers 17 residues. This CDR3 is CASSQAPTGAGVNEQFF. In DNA form, the CDR3 reads TGCGCCAGCAGCCAAGCCCCCACAGGGGCAGGGGTCAATGAGCAGTTCTTC.

In nucleotides, the CDR3 is TGTGCCAGTAGTCGCGCCGGTCAGCAGTACTTC. It codes for CASSRAGQQYF. The genes are TRBV19 and TRBJ2-7; D is unresolved. With 5 bases removed from V and 8 bases from J, the gap between germline ends came to 10 bases. The germline gives CDR1 LNHDA, CDR2 SQIVND (reference sequence). The CDR3 is 11 amino acids.

The chain recombines TRBV5-5 with TRBJ2-5, with D tentatively TRBD1 (7 bases). Between the trimmed V and J ends, which lost 4 bases and 5 bases, there was a span of 15 bases. Germline V CDR1 and CDR2: SGHKS, YYEKEE (reference sequence). The length of the CDR3 is 14 residues. This chain's CDR3 is CASSLPRGRETQYF. The CDR3 nucleotides read TGTGCCAGCAGCCTCCCCAGGGGGAGGGAGACCCAGTACTTC.

As DNA, the CDR3 is TGCAGTGCTAGTGTCGGGGCTAGCGGAGGGAGCTCCTACAATGAGCAGTTCTTC. Amino acids: CSASVGASGGSSYNEQFF. The chain is built from TRBV20-1 and TRBJ2-1, with 7 bases fitting TRBD2. Germline CDR1 is DFQATT and CDR2 is SNEGSKA (reference sequence). The CDR3 is 18 amino acids. V shed 3 bases, J shed 0 bases, and the junction held 14 bases outside the gene matches.

A single count supports this clone. This rearrangement joins TRBV30 to TRBJ1-1, with D possibly matching TRBD1 (6 bases). CDR1 is GTSNPN, CDR2 SVGIG, per germline (reference sequence). This CDR3 region has 14 residues. V gave up 2 bases and J gave up 0 bases, with 10 bases separating them. The CDR3 is CAWSKTGVNTEAFF. CDR3 coding DNA: TGTGCCTGGAGTAAGACAGGAGTGAACACTGAAGCTTTCTTT.

The rearrangement joins TRBV9 to TRBJ2-3, with TRBD2 identical over 9 bases. CDR1 is SGDLS and CDR2 is YYNGEE in the germline V gene. The CDR3 totals 15 residues. Trimming removed 0 bases from V and 5 bases from J; junction bases left unmatched: 4. CDR3 protein: CASSVEAGGEDTQYF. The CDR3 DNA reads as TGTGCCAGCAGCGTAGAGGCGGGAGGGGAAGATACGCAGTATTTT.

In nucleotides, the CDR3 is TGTGCCAGCAGCCCCCTTACTGGCGACGGGTCCTACGAGCAGTACTTC. This gives the protein CASSPLTGDGSYEQYF. The rearrangement links TRBV4-2 to TRBJ2-7; D uncertain. The CDR3 covers 16 residues. The ends were cut back, 4 bases at V and 1 base at J, with 17 bases in the middle. CDR1 and CDR2 (germline): LGHNA, YNFKEQ.

This chain joins TRBV4-2 and TRBJ2-3, with 8 bases that match TRBD2. Germline-derived CDR1 and CDR2 are LGHNA and YNFKEQ. The CDR3 is 14 residues long. V trimming: 4 bases; J trimming: 2 bases; junction bases outside the gene matches: 2. The CDR3 sequence: CASSRGLATDTQYF. CDR3 nucleotides: TGTGCCAGCAGCCGCGGACTAGCCACAGATACGCAGTATTTT.

This sequence joins TRBV5-1 and TRBJ2-3, with 11 positions matching TRBD2. Germline CDR1 and CDR2: SGHRS and YFSETQ. This CDR3 comprises 17 residues. V shed 0 bases and J 0 bases; nucleotides not matched to a gene: 3. The CDR3 coding sequence is TGCGCCAGCAGCTTGGCGACTAGCGGGATTAGCACAGATACGCAGTATTTT. Its translation: CASSLATSGISTDTQYF.

This chain's CDR3 is CASSHRDRGYNSPLHF. The CDR3 region has the DNA TGCGCCAGCAGCCACCGGGACAGGGGCTATAATTCACCCCTCCACTTT. The chain carries TRBV5-1 and TRBJ1-6; 10 bases map to TRBD1. Germline V gives CDR1 SGHRS, CDR2 YFSETQ. CDR3 length: 16 residues. V shed 4 bases and J 3 bases; nucleotides not matched to a gene: 4.

The chain has TRBV5-5 and TRBJ1-1; no definite D call. V dropped 0 bases and J dropped 0 bases, with 6 bases sitting between them. Germline V gives CDR1 SGHKS, CDR2 YYEKEE (reference sequence). The CDR3 has 14 residues. The CDR3 is CASSLGTVNTEAFF. In DNA form, the CDR3 reads TGTGCCAGCAGCTTGGGAACGGTGAACACTGAAGCTTTCTTT. Supplemented by reference TRBV5-5 and TRBJ1-1, the full variable domain reads DAGVTQSPTHLIKTRGQQVTLRCSPISGHKSVSWYQQVLGQGPQFIFQYYEKEERGRGNFPDRFSARQFPNYSSELNVNALLLGDSALYLCASSLGTVNTEAFFGQGTRLTVV.

V is TRBV5-5 and J is TRBJ1-3; 9 nucleotides align to TRBD1. The V gene's germline CDR1 is SGHKS and CDR2 YYEKEE (reference sequence). CDR3 length: 15 residues. The junction had 5 bases not matched to a gene; V was cut back by 3 bases and J by 4 bases. For the CDR3, the DNA is TGTGCCAGCAGCTCTCCCGGGACAGGGGGAAACACCATATATTTT. It yields the protein CASSSPGTGGNTIYF. Filled out from reference TRBV5-5 and TRBJ1-3, the complete variable domain reads DAGVTQSPTHLIKTRGQQVTLRCSPISGHKSVSWYQQVLGQGPQFIFQYYEKEERGRGNFPDRFSARQFPNYSSELNVNALLLGDSALYLCASSSPGTGGNTIYFGEGSWLTVV.

This chain uses TRBV6-5 with TRBJ1-1; the D gene is possibly TRBD1 (5 bases). The CDR3 runs to 16 residues. Germline V lookup: CDR1 MNHEY, CDR2 SVGAGI. Deletions cut 0 bases from V and 5 bases from J, with 16 bases between. CDR3 DNA sequence: TGTGCCAGCAGTTACTCCCTCAGCGGGGGTCGGACTGAAGCTTTCTTT. Translation: CASSYSLSGGRTEAFF.

The chain combines TRBV5-1 with TRBJ2-7; 8 nucleotides align to TRBD1. Germline-derived CDR1 and CDR2 are SGHRS and YFSETQ. This CDR3 is 19 amino acids long. With 4 bases clipped from V and 3 bases from J, the junction kept 21 bases outside the gene matches. The CDR3 is CASSPGDRGSISYVYEQYF. CDR3 DNA: TGCGCCAGCAGCCCGGGCGACAGGGGAAGCATCTCATATGTCTACGAGCAGTACTTC.

In this sample, this clone turned up a few times. V is TRBV6-1 and J is TRBJ2-6; perhaps TRBD2 as D (6 bases). The germline V and J ends were trimmed by 4 bases and 0 bases, with 10 bases remaining between them. The CDR3 extends over 16 amino acids. Germline V gene data show CDR1 as MNHNS and CDR2 as SASEGT. The CDR3 DNA reads as TGTGCCAGCAGTGTTAGGAGGGGCTCTGGGGCCAACGTCCTGACTTTC. It is translated as CASSVRRGSGANVLTF.

This clone has more than one count but fewer than ten. The chain's CDR3 is CASSQDRRQGLNYGYTF. The CDR3 bases are TGCGCCAGCAGCCAAGATCGGCGGCAGGGACTTAACTATGGCTACACCTTC. The chain uses TRBV4-3 and TRBJ1-2; D may be TRBD1 (5 bases). Trimming took 0 bases from V and 1 from J, leaving 15 bases between them. Germline V gene lookup returns CDR1 LGHNA and CDR2 YSLEER. The CDR3 contains 17 residues.

CDR3 DNA sequence: TGTGCCAGCAGCGTAGATGGGACAGGGAGGACACCCCTCCACTTT. It codes for CASSVDGTGRTPLHF. This chain uses TRBV9 with TRBJ1-6; 9 bases line up with TRBD1. The CDR3 contains 15 residues. Germline CDR1 and CDR2: SGDLS and YYNGEE. J gave up 11 bases and V 0 bases, and 6 bases lay outside the gene matches.

This clone has just a few counts. The rearrangement uses TRBV18 and TRBJ1-3, with 8 positions matching TRBD1. This CDR3 is built from 13 residues. The germline V gene encodes CDR1 KGHSH and CDR2 LQKENI. Trimming removed 10 bases from V and 6 bases from J; junction bases left unmatched: 8. In DNA, the CDR3 is TGTGCCACGAATCAGGGGGCCGAAAACACCATATATTTT. As protein: CATNQGAENTIYF.

The rearrangement links TRBV12-3 or TRBV12-4 to TRBJ2-1, with 7 nucleotides matching TRBD1. This CDR3 is 12 amino acids long. J was trimmed by 10 bases and V by 6 bases; bases with no gene match: 6. The CDR3 DNA is TGTGCCAGCAGACTCGTGGACAGGGAGCAGTTCTTC. Amino acids: CASRLVDREQFF.